This TCR beta chain comes out of a study of shared clonotypes between healthy human individuals. Study results and limitations: Sampling covered nothing but blood. Tissue TCR repertoires likely differ from those found in blood.

Unmatched junction bases numbered 6, after V lost 8 bases and J lost 2 bases. Germline V gives CDR1 MRHNA, CDR2 SNTAGT. The CDR3 covers 14 residues. With regard to this clone: What it binds is unknown. This sequence is one base from a far larger clone and is likely a read error. Other DNA sequences in the same sample also yield this CDR3.

Profiling relied on immunoSEQ multiplex PCR, and the TCRdb table lists in-frame clones only, not all of them. The repertoire holds about 560,000 clones, with around three quarters as singletons. The TCR originated in a woman aged 40 to 50 in good health. Some clones in this sample may be carry-over from other donors' samples. The V and J genes are TRBV6-4 and TRBJ2-3; 8 nucleotides align to TRBD2. Sequencing input: PBMCs. The CDR3 bases are TGTGCCAGCGGGGCGGGGGGCTCCACAGATACGCAGTATTTT. Its protein product is CASGAGGSTDTQYF.